The sequence of this T cell receptor beta chain was determined in a study of vaccination effects on CD4 cells after COVID-19. The study, taken as a whole, reports: At late timepoints after vaccination, vaccine- and infection-induced clones shrank markedly.

With 8 bases removed from V and 4 bases from J, the gap between germline ends came to 14 bases. The CDR3 totals 13 residues. Germline CDR1 reads SNHLY; CDR2 reads FYNNEI. About this clone itself: Its matching antigen is unknown.

Under the ViraFEST assay, PBMC were stimulated with viral peptide pools so that antigen-specific CD4+ T cells expanded. Sequencing was performed afterwards. CD4+ T cell isolation took place after 10 days of culture. Testing of the vaccine recipients showed negative nucleocapsid antibodies and no prior SARS-CoV-2 infection. Wells each received under 2.5 million PBMC, cultured with roughly 9.4 IU/ml IL-2 and 10 ug/ml peptides. Data came from immunoSEQ multiplex PCR; TCRdb stores just in-frame clones and leaves some out. The sample carries tens of thousands of clones, 77% recorded once. The source material was CD4+ T cells from PBMCs cultured with HCoV-NL63 spike peptides, sampled before COVID-19 vaccination. This TCR derives from a human donor who received a COVID-19 vaccine. V gene TRBV2 combines with J gene TRBJ1-2, with D unclear. The CDR3: CASVPPTFYGYTF. CDR3 coding DNA: TGTGCCAGCGTCCCCCCTACTTTCTATGGCTACACCTTC.